The entry that follows covers one T cell receptor (beta chain) sequence. Its antigen remains unidentified. Using viral peptide pools, the ViraFEST assay grew out antigen-specific CD4+ T cells prior to sequencing. Culture proceeded for more than nine days, and CD4+ T cells were then isolated. Two-dose BNT162b2 or mRNA-1273 vaccination was given to participants. Fresh IL-2-containing medium replaced half the medium on days 3 and 7. TCRdb's table, derived via immunoSEQ multiplex PCR, lists solely in-frame clones and lacks some. Of 20,000 to 30,000 clones in the sample, approximately 70% were seen once. The source of the sample is a study of vaccination effects on CD4 cells after COVID-19. Study-level background: Following the second dose by a median of 72 days, the post-vaccine samples were obtained.

General study findings and limits: Clonal contraction was marked in infection- and vaccine-induced clones late after vaccination.

This clonotype was obtained from a human donor who received a COVID-19 vaccine. The sample here was CD4+ T cells from PBMCs cultured with SARS-CoV-2 spike peptides, taken after COVID-19 vaccination.

The CDR3 region is CASSSDRVGYTF. In DNA, the CDR3 is TGTGCCAGCAGCTCCGACAGGGTTGGCTACACCTTC. The chain uses TRBV14 and TRBJ1-2; the match to TRBD1 covers 7 bases. Looked up from germline, CDR1 is SGHDN and CDR2 is FVKESK. V shed 5 bases, J shed 7 bases, and the junction held 4 bases outside the gene matches. The CDR3 runs to 12 residues.